This T cell receptor beta chain originates from a study of regulatory T cells in long-lasting Graves disease. Construction of TCR beta libraries relied on iRepertoire HTBI primers and on Arm-PCR targeting CDR3 regions. MiXCR, applied by TCRdb to the multiplex PCR reads, yields one record per CDR3 protein. The sample consists of about 320,000 distinct CDR3 sequences, 15% to 20% of them appearing once. Germline CDR1 and CDR2: SGHNT and YENEEA. The V segment lost 5 bases and the J segment 3 bases; nucleotides outside the gene matches: 4. The CDR3 length is 15 residues. As to time point: newly diagnosed GD, antithyroid drugs for less than 3 months. The TCR library used RNA extracted from PBMCs. This clonotype was observed many times. The antigen is unknown. Study-level results: Persistent disease exhibited a predilection for TRBV28, TRBJ1-2 and TRBJ2-5.

The clonotype was recovered from a female donor with Graves disease. The sequences come from peripheral blood mononuclear cells (PBMCs), collected at new diagnosis, from a patient treated with antithyroid drugs. The chain joins TRBV11-3 to TRBJ1-5, with TRBD1 matching over 10 bases. CDR3 bases: TGTGCCAGCAGCCTCGGGACAGGGGCCAATCAGCCCCAGCATTTT. Encoded protein: CASSLGTGANQPQHF.